The 14 T cell receptor beta chains given below trace back to one sample, sequenced in a study of T cell repertoires in cytomegalovirus infection. Using its own MiXCR run on the reads, TCRdb lists one record per CDR3 protein. The repertoire holds roughly 500,000 distinct CDR3 sequences, with approximately 15% as singletons. Sequencing was carried out using CD8+ T cells from PBMCs. Receptors originate from a human donor in good health (CMV status not recorded). Some clones in this sample may be carry-over from other donors' samples.

As concerns this clonotype: Given a much more abundant clone one base away, this may be a read error. This CDR3 is missing its conserved last phenylalanine or tryptophan, likely due to a read error. V is TRBV12-3 or TRBV12-4 and J is TRBJ1-2, with D uncertain. This CDR3 is built from 14 residues. Trimming took off 3 bases at V and 0 bases at J, with 8 bases between the two ends. Written as DNA, the CDR3 is TGTGCCAGCAGTTTTTCACCAGCTAACTATGGCTACACCTTA. This encodes CASSFSPANYGYTL.

In this sample, this clonotype turned up many times. V is TRBV4-1 and J is TRBJ2-5, with a possible D match to TRBD1 (6 bases). CDR3 length: 15 amino acids. Germline V gene data show CDR1 as MGHRA and CDR2 as YSYEKL. Trimming left V 1 base short and J 4 bases short, with 13 bases between. The CDR3 region is CASSQADSEGETQYF. CDR3 in DNA: TGCGCCAGCAGCCAAGCGGACAGTGAGGGAGAGACCCAGTACTTC.

In its sample, this clonotype was seen many times. The rearrangement uses TRBV11-2 and TRBJ1-2, with D uncertain. The CDR3 runs to 13 residues. Germline values: CDR1 SGHAT, CDR2 FQNNGV. Trimming shortened V by 0 bases and J by 6 bases, and 8 bases separated the two germline ends. Here the CDR3 reads CASSLDQGNGYTF. DNA for the CDR3: TGTGCCAGCAGCTTAGATCAAGGGAATGGCTACACCTTC.

CDR3 DNA: TGTGCCTGGATCGGTCTAGCGGGAGTCCAGTTCTTC. Its protein is CAWIGLAGVQFF. V and J are TRBV30 and TRBJ2-1, with TRBD2 matching over 10 bases. V lost 4 bases to trimming and J lost 13 bases; unmatched junction nucleotides: 7. In germline, CDR1 is GTSNPN, CDR2 SVGIG (reference sequence). The CDR3 length is 12 residues.

Remarks on this clonotype: Possible read error: a much larger clone is one base away. The chain recombines TRBV7-6 with TRBJ1-2; D call uncertain. This CDR3 has 15 residues. V was cut by 1 base and J by 3 bases, with 12 bases left in between. Germline lookup yields CDR1 SGHVS and CDR2 FNYEAQ. CDR3 in amino acids: CASSLGTPSDYGYTF. In DNA form, the CDR3 reads TGTGCCAGCAGCTTAGGGACCCCCTCGGACTATGGCTACACCTTC.

This chain connects TRBV6-6 to TRBJ2-1; 12 bases agree with TRBD2. The CDR3 covers 16 residues. CDR1 is MNHNY, CDR2 SVGAGI, per germline (reference sequence). With V trimmed by 5 bases and J by 8 bases, 10 bases remained unmatched. The CDR3 loop reads CASSAASGGEKYEQFF. CDR3 sequence (DNA): TGTGCCAGCAGTGCCGCTAGCGGGGGGGAGAAATATGAGCAGTTCTTC.

The chain is built from TRBV3-1 and TRBJ2-1; 8 nucleotides align to TRBD1. V trimming: 2 bases; J trimming: 4 bases; junction bases outside the gene matches: 7. Germline CDR1 LGHDT, CDR2 YNNKEL (reference sequence). The CDR3 is 16 amino acids. The CDR3 protein is CASSQRGGQVYNEQFF. Here the CDR3 DNA reads TGTGCCAGCAGCCAAAGAGGGGGACAGGTATACAATGAGCAGTTCTTC.

J is TRBJ2-3 and V is TRBV7-9, with 7 bases matching TRBD1. The CDR3 is made up of 15 amino acids. Per the germline V gene, CDR1 is SEHNR and CDR2 is FQNEAQ (reference sequence). With 4 bases clipped from V and 3 bases from J, the junction kept 7 bases outside the gene matches. CDR3 bases: TGTGCCAGCAGCTCCACCGTCAGGGGGACAGATACGCAGTATTTT. This gives the protein CASSSTVRGTDTQYF.

This clonotype showed up just a few times. The chain carries TRBV13 and TRBJ2-7, with D perhaps matching TRBD1 (6 bases). This CDR3 is 14 amino acids long. Trimming shortened V by 5 bases and J by 7 bases, and 18 bases separated the two germline ends. Per the germline V gene, CDR1 is PRHDT and CDR2 is FYEKMQ (reference sequence). Here the CDR3 reads CASSPTGLNREQYF. The CDR3, as DNA: TGTGCCAGCAGCCCCACAGGGTTGAATAGAGAGCAGTACTTC.

J is TRBJ2-7 and V is TRBV6-1; D gene uncertain. The CDR3 is made up of 13 amino acids. V lost 5 bases, J lost 11 bases, and 19 bases lay in between. Germline CDR1 and CDR2: MNHNS and SASEGT. The CDR3, as DNA: TGTGCCAGCAGTCCACCGGGCCGAACTTTTGAGTACTTC. It yields the protein CASSPPGRTFEYF.

As to this clonotype: A much larger clone differs by one base, so this may be a read error. Since the CDR3 does not end with the conserved phenylalanine or tryptophan, this likely comes from a read error. The V gene is TRBV12-5, the J gene TRBJ2-1; 11 positions agree with TRBD1. This CDR3 contains 22 residues. The junction had 20 bases not matched to a gene; V was cut back by 2 bases and J by 2 bases. Germline V gene sequence: CDR1 LGHNT, CDR2 FRNRAP. The CDR3 protein is CASGLFLTSWTGGRLTYNEQFL. CDR3 in DNA: TGTGCTAGTGGTTTGTTCCTAACTTCATGGACAGGGGGCCGGCTCACCTACAATGAGCAGTTCTTA.

This clonotype was detected only a few times. V and J are TRBV6-1 and TRBJ2-7; a possible D gene is TRBD2 (5 bases). In germline, CDR1 is MNHNS, CDR2 SASEGT. V lost 11 bases and J lost 3, with 17 bases in between. The CDR3 has 13 residues. The chain's CDR3 is CAGGRGLNYEQYF. The CDR3, as DNA: TGTGCCGGTGGTCGAGGACTGAACTACGAGCAGTACTTC.

This clonotype was picked up many times. The chain couples TRBV10-3 to TRBJ2-7; D uncertain. The V gene lost 3 bases and the J gene lost 5 bases, with 8 bases spanning the gap. Germline values: CDR1 ENHRY, CDR2 SYGVKD. The CDR3 totals 12 residues. As DNA, the CDR3 is TGTGCCATCAGTGACCGGCCGGACGAGCAGTACTTC. Protein sequence: CAISDRPDEQYF.

The rearrangement uses TRBV28 and TRBJ2-7; 7 bases are shared with TRBD2. The CDR3 contains 13 residues. V dropped 2 bases and J dropped 5; count of bases not matched to a gene: 3. CDR1 and CDR2 from the germline V gene are MDHEN and SYDVKM. In DNA, the CDR3 is TGTGCCAGCAGTTTAACTAGCGCCCACGAGCAGTACTTC. Translated, it gives CASSLTSAHEQYF. Full variable domain (remainder filled in from reference TRBV28 and TRBJ2-7): DVKVTQSSRYLVKRTGEKVFLECVQDMDHENMFWYRQDPGLGLRLIYFSYDVKMKEKGDIPEGYSVSREKKERFSLILESASTNQTSMYLCASSLTSAHEQYFGPGTRLTVT.